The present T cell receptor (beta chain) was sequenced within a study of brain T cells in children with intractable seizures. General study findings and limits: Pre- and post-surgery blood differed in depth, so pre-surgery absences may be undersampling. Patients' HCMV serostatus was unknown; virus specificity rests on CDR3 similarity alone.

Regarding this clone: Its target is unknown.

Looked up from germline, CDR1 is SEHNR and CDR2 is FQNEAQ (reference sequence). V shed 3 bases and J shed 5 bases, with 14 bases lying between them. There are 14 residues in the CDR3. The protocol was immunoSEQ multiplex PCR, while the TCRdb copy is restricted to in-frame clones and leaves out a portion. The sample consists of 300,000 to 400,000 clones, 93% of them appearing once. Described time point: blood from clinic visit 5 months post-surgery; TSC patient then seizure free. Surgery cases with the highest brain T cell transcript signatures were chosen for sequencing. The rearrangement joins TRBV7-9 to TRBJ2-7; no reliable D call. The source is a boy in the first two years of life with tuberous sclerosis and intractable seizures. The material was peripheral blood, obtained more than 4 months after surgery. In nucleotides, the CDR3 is TGTGCCAGCAGCTTTCCTCCCGATGGCCACGAGCAGTACTTC. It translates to CASSFPPDGHEQYF.